Listed below are T cell receptor beta chains from one sample, sequenced in a study of blood T cell repertoires in COVID-19. The repertoire was sequenced with immunoSEQ multiplex PCR; TCRdb's copy has only in-frame clones and lacks some. This sample has 190,000 or so clones, with around 83% found just once. The sequencing sample was made of peripheral blood. These receptors all come from a woman aged 25 to 45 with active or convalescent COVID-19. CDR3s include the opening cysteine and the closing phenylalanine or tryptophan. D genes are given only for firm matches. Only some rows state a clone size, as once, few, many or a class for expanded clones.

D gene	V gene	J gene	clone size	CDR3 protein	CDR3 DNA
TRBD1	TRBV3-1/TRBV3-2	TRBJ1-2	NA	CASSHTGTVLYGYTF	TGTGCCAGCAGCCATACCGGGACAGTCCTCTATGGCTACACCTTC
NA	TRBV30	TRBJ1-2	NA	CAWGSSPNYGYTF	TGTGCCTGGGGATCGAGTCCTAACTATGGCTACACCTTC
TRBD2	TRBV28	TRBJ2-7	once	CASSSLAGGLTSSYEQYF	TGTGCCAGCAGTTCCCTAGCGGGAGGTCTTACTAGCTCCTACGAGCAGTACTTC
TRBD2	TRBV2	TRBJ2-1	NA	CASFKEAGNSYNEQFF	TGTGCCAGCTTTAAGGAAGCGGGGAACTCCTACAATGAGCAGTTCTTC
NA	TRBV7-2	TRBJ1-2	few	CASSSRTGNYGYTF	TGTGCCAGCAGCTCCCGGACGGGAAACTATGGCTACACCTTC
NA	TRBV24-1	TRBJ2-3	NA	CATSEAPTQGSSTDTQYF	TGTGCCACCAGTGAAGCCCCTACACAGGGCTCTAGCACAGATACGCAGTATTTT
NA	TRBV10-3	TRBJ2-1	NA	CAISDSGYSYNEQFF	TGTGCCATCAGTGATTCGGGGTACTCCTACAATGAGCAGTTCTTC
NA	TRBV12-3/TRBV12-4	TRBJ1-2	NA	CASSLTGDGYTF	TGTGCCAGCAGTTTGACAGGAGATGGCTACACCTTC
TRBD2	TRBV6-6	TRBJ2-7	once	CASSYSGGGADEQYF	TGTGCCAGCAGTTACTCGGGCGGGGGGGCAGACGAGCAGTACTTC
TRBD1	TRBV25-1	TRBJ1-2	NA	CASSERVTGGSRGYTF	TGTGCCAGCAGTGAAAGAGTGACAGGGGGCTCTAGAGGCTACACCTTC
NA	TRBV7-8	TRBJ1-1	NA	CASSLVSGGWTEAFF	TGTGCCAGCAGCTTAGTCTCGGGGGGTTGGACTGAAGCTTTCTTT
NA	TRBV5-1	TRBJ2-1	NA	CASQSQTGQNNEQFF	TGCGCCAGCCAATCCCAAACCGGACAGAACAATGAGCAGTTCTTC
TRBD1	TRBV24-1	TRBJ1-2	NA	CATSPTQSRGTDYGYTF	TGTGCCACCTCCCCCACCCAAAGCAGGGGGACGGACTATGGCTACACCTTC
NA	TRBV19	TRBJ1-5	NA	CASSPQGWYF	TGTGCCAGTAGTCCCCAGGGATGGTATTTT
TRBD1	TRBV7-6	TRBJ2-7	NA	CASSLGHRGNYEQYF	TGTGCCAGCAGCTTAGGTCACAGGGGGAATTACGAGCAGTACTTC
NA	TRBV15	TRBJ1-2	once	CAPHRGSYTF	TGTGCCCCCCATCGAGGTAGCTACACCTTC